The next 8 T cell receptor beta chains were all read from a single sample in a study of CD8+ T cells in alopecia areata. As to treatment: oral pan-JAK inhibitor, 5-10 mg twice daily. Sequencing relied on a cDNA template that was reverse transcribed from extracted RNA. Assay: immunoSEQ multiplex PCR; the TCRdb copy retains only in-frame clones and omits some. The table shows 79,000 or so clones, with around 61% occurring only once. The sample was CD8+ T cells sorted from blood, taken at week 24, from a patient treated with tofacitinib. These receptors originate from a human donor with alopecia areata.

J is TRBJ2-5 and V is TRBV19, with D possibly matching TRBD2 (5 bases). Trimming removed 5 bases from V and 5 bases from J, with 18 bases in between. Germline loops: CDR1 LNHDA, CDR2 SQIVND (reference sequence). The CDR3 spans 15 residues. CDR3 residues: CASSLNEGGTETQYF. The CDR3 DNA reads TGTGCCAGTAGTCTTAACGAGGGTGGTACGGAGACCCAGTACTTC.

In its sample, this clone was seen a few times. This rearrangement joins TRBV21-1 to TRBJ2-7; TRBD2, the table's D call, was not compared with the DNA. TRBV21-1 is a listed pseudogene. The CDR3 runs 16 residues. CDR3: CASSTRTSGEDAEQYF. The CDR3, as DNA: TGTGCCAGCAGCACCCGGACTAGCGGGGAAGACGCCGAGCAGTACTTC.

In this sample, this clone turned up once. This rearrangement joins TRBV4-2 to TRBJ1-2; D not certain. V lost 1 base and J 5 bases, leaving 11 bases between the germline ends. Germline CDR1 is LGHNA and CDR2 is YNFKEQ. The CDR3 is made up of 14 amino acids. The CDR3 region is CASSQGKPGYGYTF. CDR3 nucleotides: TGTGCCAGCAGCCAAGGGAAGCCCGGGTATGGCTACACCTTC.

This chain links TRBV28 with TRBJ2-5; D possibly corresponds to TRBD2 (6 bases). Trimming cost V 5 bases and J 4 bases, with 8 bases left between them. Looked up from germline, CDR1 is MDHEN and CDR2 is SYDVKM. The CDR3 loop spans 12 amino acids. CDR3 nucleotides: TGTGCCAGCAGTCCGCGGGGAGAGACCCAGTACTTC. Its protein is CASSPRGETQYF.

The chain links TRBV12-5 to TRBJ2-5; the match to TRBD2 covers 11 bases. The CDR3 sequence is 15 residues long. J lost 4 bases, V lost 0 bases, and 1 base had no gene match. The germline CDR1 and CDR2 sequences are LGHNT and FRNRAP. Written as DNA, the CDR3 is TGTGCTAGTGGTTTGGTACTAGCGGGAGTAGAGACCCAGTACTTC. This sequence encodes CASGLVLAGVETQYF.

The chain recombines TRBV27 with TRBJ2-3; D gene uncertain. Germline V gene lookup returns CDR1 MNHEY and CDR2 SMNVEV (reference sequence). The CDR3 sequence is 13 residues long. The V and J ends lost 8 bases and 2 bases respectively, with 11 bases between them. CDR3 residues: CASLGLHTDTQYF. The CDR3 bases are TGTGCCAGCCTAGGCCTTCACACAGATACGCAGTATTTT.

The chain joins TRBV12-1 to TRBJ2-3; the tabulated D call, TRBD2, remains unverified against the DNA. TRBV12-1 is given as a pseudogene. There are 15 residues in the CDR3. CDR3 residues: CASSLRTAYTDTQYF. CDR3 sequence (DNA): TGTGCCAGCAGCTTACGGACTGCCTACACAGATACGCAGTATTTT.

The chain joins TRBV4-3 to TRBJ1-2; D is perhaps TRBD1 (5 bases). The CDR3 is made up of 14 amino acids. CDR1 and CDR2 from the germline V gene are LGHNA and YSLEER. V gave up 5 bases and J gave up 8 bases, with 18 bases separating them. The CDR3 DNA is TGCGCCAGCAGCTTGGAGGCAGGGTTATTGGGCTACACCTTC. The encoded protein is CASSLEAGLLGYTF.